The clone carrying this TCR beta chain has only one observation. Antigen specificity is unknown. This specimen belongs to a study of T cell responses to AZD1222 COVID-19 vaccine. Study findings and constraints: CD4 TCRs covered the whole spike, strongest at regions 160-218 and 743-854. Regions left unmutated in variants are reportedly the target of nearly half of spike-specific TCRs. Spike-specific TCR breadth rose after two AZD1222 doses, and depth rose as well.

Method: immunoSEQ multiplex PCR; TCRdb's copy keeps in-frame clones and lacks some. Among under 200,000 clones, more than 70% were seen once, and the ten largest hold around 5.2%. This CDR3 region has 20 residues. Looked up from germline, CDR1 is LGHDT and CDR2 is YNNKEL (reference sequence). V was clipped by 0 bases and J by 3 bases, with 26 bases between them. The input for sequencing was peripheral blood, taken on day 0 of AZD1222 vaccination. This clonotype was obtained from an adult in good health. The rearrangement links TRBV3-1 (or the pseudogene TRBV3-2) to TRBJ1-2; no firm D call. The CDR3 DNA reads TGTGCCAGCAGCCAAGATCACGAGTGGAAAGGCGAGGGTCAAGACTATGGCTACACCTTC. Translation: CASSQDHEWKGEGQDYGYTF.